This entry lists 15 T cell receptor beta chains sequenced from one sample in a study of T cell responses to AZD1222 COVID-19 vaccine. Profiling relied on immunoSEQ multiplex PCR, and the TCRdb table lists in-frame clones only, not all of them. The table lists some 130,000 clones, roughly 89% of them singletons. The input for sequencing was peripheral blood, taken on day 0 of AZD1222 vaccination. The receptor source for this set is an adult in good health.

The chain is built from TRBV2 and TRBJ1-3; D may be TRBD1 (5 bases). Germline CDR1 and CDR2: SNHLY and FYNNEI. This CDR3 spans 17 amino acids. Trimming removed 5 bases at V and 5 bases at J, with 22 bases between. The CDR3: CASSLGPLKFVRNTIYF. The CDR3 region has the DNA TGTGCCAGCAGTTTGGGACCCCTGAAGTTCGTAAGAAACACCATATATTTT.

The chain employs TRBV14 and TRBJ2-5; D not certain. V was pared by 1 base and J by 1 base, with 4 bases between. Looked up from germline, CDR1 is SGHDN and CDR2 is FVKESK. The CDR3 is 13 residues long. The CDR3 DNA follows: TGTGCCAGCAGCCAAGCTCTCCAAGAGACCCAGTACTTC. Amino acid sequence: CASSQALQETQYF. The full variable domain, completed using reference TRBV14 and TRBJ2-5, is EAGVTQFPSHSVIEKGQTVTLRCDPISGHDNLYWYRRVMGKEIKFLLHFVKESKQDESGMPNNRFLAERTGGTYSTLKVQPAELEDSGVYFCASSQALQETQYFGPGTRLLVL.

The chain has TRBV5-4 and TRBJ1-2, with D possibly matching TRBD1 (5 bases). This CDR3 has 11 residues. Germline V gene data show CDR1 as SGHNT and CDR2 as YYREEE (reference sequence). The V and J ends lost 4 bases and 11 bases respectively, with 12 bases between them. The CDR3 loop is CASSDRQIYTF. Written as DNA, the CDR3 is TGTGCCAGCAGCGACCGACAGATTTACACCTTC. Looking up the rest from reference TRBV5-4 and TRBJ1-2 gives the full variable domain: ETGVTQSPTHLIKTRGQQVTLRCSSQSGHNTVSWYQQALGQGPQFIFQYYREEENGRGNFPPRFSGLQFPNYSSELNVNALELDDSALYLCASSDRQIYTFGSGTRLTVV.

The chain links TRBV15 to TRBJ1-1; no reliable D call. Germline V lookup: CDR1 LNHNV, CDR2 YYDKDF (reference sequence). CDR3 size: 11 residues. V lost 6 bases and J lost 5, with 7 bases in between. CDR3 protein: CATRTGTEAFF. The DNA for the CDR3 is TGTGCCACCAGAACGGGGACTGAAGCTTTCTTT.

The rearrangement joins TRBV15 to TRBJ2-7; the D gene could be TRBD1 or TRBD2 (5 bases each). The CDR3 is 16 amino acids. The germline CDR1 and CDR2 sequences are LNHNV and YYDKDF (reference sequence). V was clipped by 3 bases and J by 2 bases, with 17 bases between them. The CDR3 sequence: CATSRSGPSGPYEQYF. CDR3 in DNA: TGTGCCACCAGCAGGTCAGGACCCTCGGGGCCCTACGAGCAGTACTTC. The full variable domain, rest sourced from reference TRBV15 and TRBJ2-7, is DAMVIQNPRYQVTQFGKPVTLSCSQTLNHNVMYWYQQKSSQAPKLLFHYYDKDFNNEADTPDNFQSRRPNTSFCFLDIRSPGLGDTAMYLCATSRSGPSGPYEQYFGPGTRLTVT.

The genes are TRBV7-2 and TRBJ2-7, with 9 bases identical to TRBD1. Germline V lookup: CDR1 SGHTA, CDR2 FQGNSA. The CDR3 totals 15 residues. V lost 3 bases, J lost 6 bases, and 9 bases stayed unmatched. CDR3 amino acids: CASSFGGQGRREQYF. DNA for the CDR3: TGTGCCAGCAGCTTCGGGGGACAGGGTAGGCGCGAGCAGTACTTC.

The rearrangement uses TRBV6-6 and TRBJ1-2; D might be TRBD1 (6 bases). The CDR3 has 12 amino acids. Germline CDR1 is MNHNY and CDR2 is SVGAGI (reference sequence). Trimming left V 7 bases short and J 8 bases short, with 14 bases between. The CDR3 DNA reads as TGTGCCAGCAACCTGGACAGATCCGGCTACACCTTC. Translation: CASNLDRSGYTF.

The gene calls are TRBV10-2 and TRBJ1-1; D is perhaps TRBD1 (5 bases). The V and J ends lost 4 bases and 6 bases respectively, with 15 bases between them. The CDR3 totals 14 residues. CDR1 and CDR2 (germline): WSHSY, SAAADI. In DNA, the CDR3 is TGCGCCAGCAGTGTAGGCAGGACAACCCCTGAAGCTTTCTTT. Translation gives CASSVGRTTPEAFF.

This clone was counted between two and nine times. The same CDR3 is also encoded by other DNA sequences in this sample. The chain has TRBV5-8 and TRBJ1-2; no reliable D call. V gave up 0 bases and J gave up 7 bases, with 7 bases separating them. The CDR3 spans 12 residues. Looked up from germline, CDR1 is SGHTS and CDR2 is YDEGEE. The CDR3 loop reads CASSLAVGGYTF. CDR3 sequence (DNA): TGTGCCAGCAGCTTGGCCGTAGGTGGCTACACCTTC. The complete variable domain, with remaining parts taken from reference TRBV5-8 and TRBJ1-2, reads EAGVTQSPTHLIKTRGQQATLRCSPISGHTSVYWYQQALGLGLQFLLWYDEGEERNRGNFPPRFSGRQFPNYSSELNVNALELEDSALYLCASSLAVGGYTFGSGTRLTVV.

This clone was counted a few times. The J gene is TRBJ2-7, the V gene TRBV10-3, with 7 positions matching TRBD2. The CDR3 has 16 residues. Germline loops: CDR1 ENHRY, CDR2 SYGVKD. With 3 bases clipped from V and 5 bases from J, the junction kept 13 bases outside the gene matches. The CDR3 spells CAISDFGTRSGNEQYF. For the CDR3, the DNA is TGTGCCATCAGTGATTTTGGGACTCGGAGCGGGAACGAGCAGTACTTC.

J is TRBJ1-6 and V is TRBV19; 7 bases are a match to TRBD1. This CDR3 contains 13 residues. Unmatched junction bases numbered 4, after V lost 7 bases and J lost 7 bases. The germline CDR1 and CDR2 sequences are LNHDA and SQIVND (reference sequence). CDR3 in DNA: TGTGCCAGTAAGGAGGGGGCGAATTCACCCCTCCACTTT. Its translation is CASKEGANSPLHF.

This sequence joins TRBV11-2 and TRBJ2-1, with TRBD2 matching 14 bases. Unmatched junction bases numbered 6, after V lost 2 bases and J lost 12 bases. Germline loops: CDR1 SGHAT, CDR2 FQNNGV. The CDR3 sequence is 15 residues long. CDR3 sequence: CASSLPGLAGVVQFF. CDR3 coding DNA: TGTGCCAGCAGCTTACCGGGACTAGCGGGAGTGGTGCAGTTCTTC.

The chain employs TRBV5-5 and TRBJ1-1, with a tentative D call TRBD1 (5 bases). CDR1 and CDR2 (germline): SGHKS, YYEKEE (reference sequence). CDR3 length: 15 amino acids. Deletions cut 2 bases from V and 3 bases from J, with 14 bases between. CDR3 in amino acids: CASSLDPSRDTEAFF. The CDR3 DNA follows: TGTGCCAGCAGCTTAGACCCGAGCAGGGACACTGAAGCTTTCTTT.

This chain uses TRBV7-9 with TRBJ2-3, with 9 bases identical to TRBD1. Germline CDR1 is SEHNR and CDR2 is FQNEAQ (reference sequence). The CDR3 covers 17 residues. V trimming: 6 bases; J trimming: 4 bases; junction bases outside the gene matches: 14. The CDR3 DNA reads TGTGCCAGCAGGGGGGATCACCGGGACAGGGCGTCAGATACGCAGTATTTT. Its protein product is CASRGDHRDRASDTQYF.

The chain is built from TRBV10-1 and TRBJ1-2, with D uncertain. The CDR3 loop spans 13 amino acids. The V end lost 6 bases, the J end lost 4 bases, and 12 bases lay between the germline ends. Germline values: CDR1 WNHNN, CDR2 SYGVQD (reference sequence). The CDR3 spells CASRCWSSYGYTF. The CDR3 bases are TGCGCCAGCAGATGCTGGAGTAGCTATGGCTACACCTTC.